This record looks at one T cell receptor beta chain sequence and its context. The sample belongs to a study of cytomegalovirus exposure and HLA in healthy donors. Study in general: In an earlier analysis, approximately 120 million unique TCR beta sequences were found from 150 million to 200 million T cells.

This CDR3 spans 14 amino acids. Trimming removed 5 bases from V and 6 bases from J; junction bases left unmatched: 8. Germline CDR1 is LNHDA and CDR2 is SQIVND (reference sequence). Primers for the PCR totalled 60 Vbeta and 13 Jbeta. Sequenced by immunoSEQ multiplex PCR; TCRdb stores in-frame clones only, minus some. The sample contains roughly 150,000 clones, 73% of which appear only once. The receptor comes from a woman between 18 and 29 years old in good health and CMV-seropositive. The V gene is TRBV19, the J gene TRBJ2-3; TRBD2 aligns across 7 bases. Sequencing was done on a sample of PBMCs. CDR3 DNA: TGTGCCAGTAGTGTGGGACTAAATCGGGATACGCAGTATTTT. It codes for CASSVGLNRDTQYF. Drawing the rest from reference TRBV19 and TRBJ2-3, the complete variable domain is DGGITQSPKYLFRKEGQNVTLSCEQNLNHDAMYWYRQDPGQGLRLIYYSQIVNDFQKGDIAEGYSVSREKKESFPLTVTSAQKNPTAFYLCASSVGLNRDTQYFGPGTRLTVL.